The 31 T cell receptor beta chains in this list originate from one sample, sequenced in a study of cytomegalovirus exposure and HLA in healthy donors (dated by TCRdb to about 2017). To prepare the library, the immunoSEQ multiplex PCR assay was applied. TCRdb obtained this table from immuneACCESS and retained in-frame rearrangements with V and J assigned. These tables miss some clones; where compared with another copy, unresolved V genes account for less than half of the shortfall, and the remainder is unexplained. Within this sample are 130,000 to 150,000 clones, with approximately 90% of them counted one time only. Roughly 6.4% of the sample goes to the ten largest clones. The sequencing input was PBMCs. The source is a woman aged 30 to 39 in good health and CMV-seropositive.

The chain links TRBV11-2 to TRBJ2-1; 9 positions agree with TRBD2. Germline V CDR1 and CDR2: SGHAT, FQNNGV. The ends lost 5 bases at V and 7 bases at J; junction bases unmatched: 18. The CDR3 runs to 18 residues. As DNA, the CDR3 is TGTGCCAGCAGCCCGAGACAGGTACCGGGACTAGCTTTGAATGAGCAGTTCTTC. Translated, it gives CASSPRQVPGLALNEQFF. Full variable domain (outside the CDR3, taken from reference TRBV11-2 and TRBJ2-1): EAGVAQSPRYKIIEKRQSVAFWCNPISGHATLYWYQQILGQGPKLLIQFQNNGVVDDSQLPKDRFSAERLKGVDSTLKIQPAKLEDSAVYLCASSPRQVPGLALNEQFFGPGTRLTVL.

The chain recombines TRBV4-1 with TRBJ2-3, with 9 bases that match TRBD2. Unmatched junction bases numbered 8, after V lost 0 bases and J lost 1 base. CDR3 length: 18 residues. The V gene's germline CDR1 is MGHRA and CDR2 YSYEKL. The CDR3 protein is CASSQDYRIAGGTDTQYF. The CDR3 DNA reads TGCGCCAGCAGCCAAGATTACCGAATAGCGGGGGGCACAGATACGCAGTATTTT.

The table lists this clone with a count of one. The chain is built from TRBV2 and TRBJ2-7; 12 bases agree with TRBD2. V lost 1 base, J lost 2 bases, and 3 bases stayed unmatched. This CDR3 comprises 16 residues. Germline assignment: CDR1 SNHLY and CDR2 FYNNEI. Here the CDR3 DNA reads TGTGCCAGCAGTGAAGGAACTAGCGGGGGGACCTACGAGCAGTACTTC. This encodes CASSEGTSGGTYEQYF.

The chain employs TRBV29-1 and TRBJ1-4; weak D call: TRBD1 (5 bases). CDR1 and CDR2 (germline): SQVTM, ANQGSEA. The CDR3 is 13 residues long. V lost 6 bases and J 6 bases, leaving 14 bases between the germline ends. CDR3 region: CSVGTGVYEKLFF. The DNA of the CDR3 is TGCAGCGTCGGGACGGGGGTTTATGAAAAACTGTTTTTT. Complete variable domain (other parts from reference TRBV29-1 and TRBJ1-4): SAVISQKPSRDICQRGTSLTIQCQVDSQVTMMFWYRQQPGQSLTLIATANQGSEATYESGFVIDKFPISRPNLTFSTLTVSNMSPEDSSIYLCSVGTGVYEKLFFGSGTQLSVL.

This chain uses TRBV2 with TRBJ2-7; 7 bases agree with TRBD1. V was pared by 8 bases and J by 4 bases, with 8 bases of the junction left unmatched. CDR1 is SNHLY and CDR2 is FYNNEI in the germline V gene. The CDR3 extends over 13 amino acids. The CDR3 loop is CASGIRQGYEQYF. The CDR3 DNA reads TGTGCCAGCGGAATACGACAGGGTTACGAGCAGTACTTC.

This clone is a singleton in its sample. This rearrangement joins TRBV4-2 to TRBJ2-5; D is possibly TRBD1 (5 bases). Looked up from germline, CDR1 is LGHNA and CDR2 is YNFKEQ. The CDR3 loop spans 11 amino acids. V was shortened by 5 bases and J by 7 bases, with 8 bases between the two germline ends. CDR3: CASSKRGTQYF. CDR3 in DNA: TGTGCCAGCAGCAAAAGGGGGACCCAGTACTTC.

The CDR3 coding sequence is TGTGCCAGTGGGAGGAGGGGGCAAAGCTCCTACAATGAGCAGTTCTTC. Translating it yields CASGRRGQSSYNEQFF. The V and J genes are TRBV19 and TRBJ2-1; tentatively, D is TRBD1 (7 bases). Germline lookup yields CDR1 LNHDA and CDR2 SQIVND (reference sequence). The ends were cut back, 8 bases at V and 0 bases at J, with 17 bases in the middle. The CDR3 has 16 residues. Full variable domain (rest looked up from reference TRBV19 and TRBJ2-1): DGGITQSPKYLFRKEGQNVTLSCEQNLNHDAMYWYRQDPGQGLRLIYYSQIVNDFQKGDIAEGYSVSREKKESFPLTVTSAQKNPTAFYLCASGRRGQSSYNEQFFGPGTRLTVL.

This clone is medium-sized by share. In DNA form, the CDR3 reads TGTGCCAGCAGCTTACAGGGGGCTAGTTCTAATTCACCCCTCCACTTT. Protein sequence: CASSLQGASSNSPLHF. The V gene is TRBV2, the J gene TRBJ1-6; 9 bases line up with TRBD1. This CDR3 has 16 amino acids. Germline V lookup: CDR1 SNHLY, CDR2 FYNNEI. The V and J ends lost 6 bases and 6 bases, in that order; junction bases with no gene match: 9.

The chain couples TRBV5-1 to TRBJ1-1; TRBD1 matches 8 bases. Germline V gene sequence: CDR1 SGHRS, CDR2 YFSETQ. The CDR3 length is 14 residues. V lost 4 bases to trimming and J lost 5 bases; unmatched junction nucleotides: 7. The CDR3 is CASSPGGGETEAFF. Written as DNA, the CDR3 is TGCGCCAGCAGCCCAGGGGGCGGCGAGACTGAAGCTTTCTTT.

This clone appeared a single time. V is TRBV2 and J is TRBJ1-5; no clear D. CDR1 is SNHLY, CDR2 FYNNEI, per germline. This CDR3 contains 15 residues. V was clipped by 2 bases and J by 6 bases, with 14 bases between them. The CDR3 spells CASSERRGPGQPQHF. CDR3 DNA: TGTGCCAGCAGTGAAAGACGAGGGCCGGGTCAGCCCCAGCATTTT. The whole variable domain, remainder taken from reference TRBV2 and TRBJ1-5, is EPEVTQTPSHQVTQMGQEVILRCVPISNHLYFYWYRQILGQKVEFLVSFYNNEISEKSEIFDDQFSVERPDGSNFTLKIRSTKLEDSAMYFCASSERRGPGQPQHFGDGTRLSIL.

The V gene is TRBV5-4, the J gene TRBJ2-2; D is ambiguous. From germline, CDR1 is SGHNT and CDR2 YYREEE (reference sequence). The CDR3 has 15 amino acids. Trimming stripped 2 bases from V and 6 bases from J, with 14 bases between. The CDR3 region has the DNA TGTGCCAGCAGCTTTGCTAGTTCGATCCCCGGGGAGCTGTTTTTT. Protein product: CASSFASSIPGELFF.

The CDR3 DNA follows: TGTGCCAGCAGCTTGGGACTAGCTTATGGCTACGAGCAGTACTTC. It codes for CASSLGLAYGYEQYF. The J gene is TRBJ2-7, the V gene TRBV11-2; TRBD2 matches 9 bases. Germline V gives CDR1 SGHAT, CDR2 FQNNGV. Unmatched junction bases numbered 6, after V lost 3 bases and J lost 3 bases. The CDR3 is 15 amino acids.

This clone was observed a single time. This rearrangement joins TRBV14 to TRBJ2-7; TRBD2 matches 16 bases. V dropped 1 base and J dropped 2; count of bases not matched to a gene: 8. The germline CDR1 and CDR2 sequences are SGHDN and FVKESK. The CDR3 runs 19 residues. The CDR3 loop is CASSQGPGLAGGRTYEQYF. The DNA of the CDR3 is TGTGCCAGCAGCCAAGGACCGGGACTAGCGGGGGGGAGAACCTACGAGCAGTACTTC. Combining the CDR3 with reference TRBV14 and TRBJ2-7 gives the whole variable domain EAGVTQFPSHSVIEKGQTVTLRCDPISGHDNLYWYRRVMGKEIKFLLHFVKESKQDESGMPNNRFLAERTGGTYSTLKVQPAELEDSGVYFCASSQGPGLAGGRTYEQYFGPGTRLTVT.

This chain joins TRBV11-3 and TRBJ2-1; 12 bases line up with TRBD2. This CDR3 has 17 residues. Trimming removed 1 base from V and 5 bases from J; junction bases left unmatched: 6. Germline assignment: CDR1 SGHNT and CDR2 YENEEA. This CDR3 is CASSLGSRTSGDNEQFF. Written as DNA, the CDR3 is TGTGCCAGCAGCTTAGGCTCCCGGACTAGCGGGGACAATGAGCAGTTCTTC.

This chain links TRBV27 with TRBJ2-3; TRBD1 might be the D (5 bases). CDR1 is MNHEY and CDR2 is SMNVEV in the germline V gene (reference sequence). The CDR3 has 15 amino acids. Trimming pared 4 bases from V and 0 bases from J, leaving 11 bases between. Written as DNA, the CDR3 is TGTGCCAGCAGTTCCCGCAGACAGAGCACAGATACGCAGTATTTT. Amino acid sequence: CASSSRRQSTDTQYF.

V and J are TRBV5-6 and TRBJ2-5, with D possibly TRBD2 on 5 matching bases. The CDR3 contains 14 residues. V lost 4 bases to trimming and J lost 7 bases, with 17 bases between them. CDR1 SGHDT and CDR2 YYEEEE come from the germline V gene. CDR3 nucleotide sequence: TGTGCCAGCAGCAGCCCCCCGGGATTGGTGACCCAGTACTTC. It translates to CASSSPPGLVTQYF.

The DNA of the CDR3 is TGTGCCAGCAGTTTGGATGGGAGTCAGCCCCAGCATTTT. This codes for CASSLDGSQPQHF. The rearrangement joins TRBV27 to TRBJ1-5; D uncertain. The CDR3 extends over 13 amino acids. Germline V lookup: CDR1 MNHEY, CDR2 SMNVEV (reference sequence). Trimming took 3 bases from V and 6 from J, leaving 9 bases between them.

V is TRBV2 and J is TRBJ2-3; 14 nucleotides line up with TRBD2. The V and J ends lost 5 bases and 6 bases, in that order; junction bases with no gene match: 10. This CDR3 contains 17 residues. CDR1 SNHLY and CDR2 FYNNEI come from the germline V gene. CDR3 amino acids: CASSSPPGTSGSDTQYF. The CDR3 nucleotides are TGTGCCAGCAGTTCCCCCCCCGGGACTAGCGGGAGTGATACGCAGTATTTT.

The chain combines TRBV11-2 with TRBJ1-2; 8 positions agree with TRBD1. V shed 3 bases, J shed 8 bases, and the junction held 5 bases outside the gene matches. Germline V gene lookup returns CDR1 SGHAT and CDR2 FQNNGV. The CDR3 has 13 amino acids. In nucleotides, the CDR3 is TGTGCCAGCAGCTTTGATTCAGGGGGCGGCTACACCTTC. This encodes CASSFDSGGGYTF.

CDR3: CASSSSGLAGTQYF. The CDR3 DNA reads as TGCGCCAGCAGCTCCTCGGGACTAGCGGGGACCCAGTACTTC. V and J are TRBV5-1 and TRBJ2-5; 12 bases fit TRBD2. CDR1 is SGHRS, CDR2 YFSETQ, per germline. Trimming at V came to 3 bases and at J to 7 bases, leaving 4 bases not matched to a gene. The CDR3 totals 14 residues.

The V and J genes are TRBV7-2 and TRBJ2-7; 9 nucleotides line up with TRBD1. The germline gives CDR1 SGHTA, CDR2 FQGNSA. The V segment lost 6 bases and the J segment 6 bases; nucleotides outside the gene matches: 12. The CDR3 is 15 residues long. CDR3: CASRSTGTGNGEQYF. DNA of the CDR3: TGTGCCAGCAGGAGCACGGGGACAGGGAATGGCGAGCAGTACTTC.

The chain combines TRBV28 with TRBJ1-2, with D perhaps TRBD1 (6 bases). The CDR3 covers 14 residues. Germline V gene sequence: CDR1 MDHEN, CDR2 SYDVKM. V lost 4 bases to trimming and J lost 9 bases, with 18 bases between them. Here the CDR3 reads CASSSLDRYKSYTF. CDR3 nucleotide sequence: TGTGCCAGCAGTTCGCTAGACAGGTATAAGAGCTACACCTTC.

The chain uses TRBV6-6 and TRBJ1-3; TRBD1 might be the D (6 bases). There are 16 residues in the CDR3. With 7 bases removed from V and 2 bases from J, the gap between germline ends came to 18 bases. Germline loops: CDR1 MNHNY, CDR2 SVGAGI (reference sequence). In DNA, the CDR3 is TGTGCCAGCAAACCAACAGGGTCGTCAACTGGAAACACCATATATTTT. This sequence encodes CASKPTGSSTGNTIYF.

This chain joins TRBV5-6 and TRBJ2-3; 7 nucleotides align to TRBD2. Germline V gene sequence: CDR1 SGHDT, CDR2 YYEEEE. V lost 4 bases to trimming and J lost 0 bases; unmatched junction nucleotides: 5. The CDR3 runs to 15 residues. CDR3 coding DNA: TGTGCCAGCAGCCTTAGCGGGTCTAGCACAGATACGCAGTATTTT. Translated: CASSLSGSSTDTQYF. Drawing the rest from reference TRBV5-6 and TRBJ2-3, the complete variable domain is DAGVTQSPTHLIKTRGQQVTLRCSPKSGHDTVSWYQQALGQGPQFIFQYYEEEERQRGNFPDRFSGHQFPNYSSELNVNALLLGDSALYLCASSLSGSSTDTQYFGPGTRLTVL.

This clone appeared a single time. The V gene is TRBV2, the J gene TRBJ1-6; D might be TRBD1 (6 bases). The CDR3 has 14 residues. Germline loops: CDR1 SNHLY, CDR2 FYNNEI. Trimming pared 7 bases from V and 7 bases from J, leaving 14 bases between. DNA of the CDR3: TGTGCCAGCAAGGAGAACAGGGTCAATTCACCCCTCCACTTT. The encoded protein is CASKENRVNSPLHF.

This clone appeared once. This sequence joins TRBV7-8 and TRBJ2-7; maybe TRBD1 (6 bases). Germline CDR1 reads SGHVS; CDR2 reads FQNEAQ. V was shortened by 7 bases and J by 3 bases, with 10 bases between the two germline ends. The CDR3 covers 12 residues. The CDR3 region has the DNA TGTGCCAGCACCCTAGGGGGCTACGAGCAGTACTTC. As protein: CASTLGGYEQYF. Full variable domain (remainder filled in from reference TRBV7-8 and TRBJ2-7): GAGVSQSPRYKVAKRGQDVALRCDPISGHVSLFWYQQALGQGPEFLTYFQNEAQLDKSGLPSDRFFAERPEGSVSTLKIQRTQQEDSAVYLCASTLGGYEQYFGPGTRLTVT.

This rearrangement joins TRBV27 to TRBJ2-5; a weak D match, TRBD1 (6 bases). From germline, CDR1 is MNHEY and CDR2 SMNVEV (reference sequence). Trimming took off 5 bases at V and 0 bases at J, with 16 bases between the two ends. The CDR3 is 16 residues long. Here the CDR3 reads CASSNKQGYYQETQYF. For the CDR3, the DNA is TGTGCCAGCAGTAATAAACAGGGATATTACCAAGAGACCCAGTACTTC.

V gene TRBV5-1 combines with J gene TRBJ2-7, with TRBD2 identical over 11 bases. The CDR3 is 15 amino acids. Germline V gives CDR1 SGHRS, CDR2 YFSETQ. The junction had 4 bases not matched to a gene; V was cut back by 1 base and J by 4 bases. In DNA form, the CDR3 reads TGCGCCAGCAGCTTGTTGGCTAGCGGGAGGTACGAGCAGTACTTC. It encodes CASSLLASGRYEQYF. The full variable domain, with the rest looked up from reference TRBV5-1 and TRBJ2-7, is KAGVTQTPRYLIKTRGQQVTLSCSPISGHRSVSWYQQTPGQGLQFLFEYFSETQRNKGNFPGRFSGRQFSNSRSEMNVSTLELGDSALYLCASSLLASGRYEQYFGPGTRLTVT.

The chain joins TRBV2 to TRBJ1-2; 7 bases align to TRBD1. Per germline, CDR1 SNHLY and CDR2 FYNNEI. V lost 6 bases, J lost 3 bases, and 7 bases stayed unmatched. This CDR3 is 14 amino acids long. The CDR3 DNA is TGTGCCAGCAGCGCACAGGGGTTAGACTATGGCTACACCTTC. Its protein is CASSAQGLDYGYTF. The whole variable domain, remainder taken from reference TRBV2 and TRBJ1-2, is EPEVTQTPSHQVTQMGQEVILRCVPISNHLYFYWYRQILGQKVEFLVSFYNNEISEKSEIFDDQFSVERPDGSNFTLKIRSTKLEDSAMYFCASSAQGLDYGYTFGSGTRLTVV.

The chain carries TRBV6-1 and TRBJ1-1; 9 bases are a match to TRBD1. The V gene end was trimmed by 4 bases and the J gene end by 10 bases; junction bases not matched to a gene: 10. This CDR3 has 14 amino acids. Germline V gene lookup returns CDR1 MNHNS and CDR2 SASEGT. CDR3 in amino acids: CASSVRGQGQGAFF. The CDR3 DNA sequence: TGTGCCAGCAGTGTCCGAGGACAGGGGCAAGGAGCTTTCTTT.

This chain joins TRBV7-6 and TRBJ2-3, with a possible D match to TRBD1 (5 bases). This CDR3 is 15 amino acids long. Trimming removed 5 bases at V and 0 bases at J, with 12 bases between. CDR1 and CDR2 (germline): SGHVS, FNYEAQ. DNA of the CDR3: TGTGCCAGCAGCCAGGGTCCCGCTAGCACAGATACGCAGTATTTT. This gives the protein CASSQGPASTDTQYF. Together with reference TRBV7-6 and TRBJ2-3, the CDR3 gives the full variable domain: GAGVSQSPRYKVTKRGQDVALRCDPISGHVSLYWYRQALGQGPEFLTYFNYEAQQDKSGLPNDRFSAERPEGSISTLTIQRTEQRDSAMYRCASSQGPASTDTQYFGPGTRLTVL.